This T cell receptor beta chain was profiled in a study of cytomegalovirus exposure and HLA in healthy donors. This clone has just a few counts. Its antigen is unknown. In the PCR, 60 Vbeta and 13 Jbeta primers were used. Assay used: immunoSEQ multiplex PCR; TCRdb lists only in-frame clones, some missing. This sample has roughly 120,000 clones, with under 85% found just once. Overall study findings and caveats: More clonal expansion characterized HLA-associated TCR beta chains than equally common others in a later analysis. The authors listed 164 TCR beta chains as cytomegalovirus-associated. Some V segments, including TRBV6-2 and TRBV6-3, were excluded as indistinguishable. In a later analysis, productive TCRs from donors in an Asian-associated ancestry cluster reportedly carried fewer N-insertions than the cohort mean.

From germline, CDR1 is SGHTA and CDR2 FQGTGA. V shed 2 bases, J shed 3 bases, and the junction held 4 bases outside the gene matches. There are 16 residues in the CDR3. V gene TRBV7-3 combines with J gene TRBJ1-5; 10 bases agree with TRBD1. This sequence was found in a woman aged 50 to 60 in good health and CMV-seropositive. Sequenced input: PBMCs. For the CDR3, the DNA is TGTGCCAGCAGCTTAGTGGGGACAGGGGTCAATCAGCCCCAGCATTTT. Translating it yields CASSLVGTGVNQPQHF.